Given below is one T cell receptor (beta chain) in context. Its antigen is not identified. The assay was immunoSEQ multiplex PCR, and TCRdb's table has in-frame clones only and misses some. The sample yields roughly 21,000 clones, roughly 83% seen once. These data originate in a study of a mutant IDH1 vaccine in newly diagnosed glioma. Overall study context: Patients had received radiotherapy, temozolomide, or both previously, most receiving both.

This CDR3 has 12 residues. The germline V gene has CDR1 SQVTM and CDR2 ANQGSEA. Trimming removed 4 bases from V and 0 bases from J, with 6 bases in between. The time point was: week 47, end of study. A 20-mer mutant IDH1 peptide at 300 ug was injected subcutaneously with topical imiquimod. Here the sequenced sample was PBMCs, taken from a glioma patient whose treatment included an IDH1 peptide vaccine. This receptor was taken from a man aged 35-49 years with glioma. The chain joins TRBV29-1 to TRBJ1-1; D unclear. The CDR3 region has the DNA TGCAGCGTTGTACCCGTGAACACTGAAGCTTTCTTT. Residues: CSVVPVNTEAFF.